This TCR beta chain originates from a study of early stage breast cancer tumors. For this clone: Its antigen is not known.

Looked up from germline, CDR1 is MNHEY and CDR2 is SMNVEV (reference sequence). CDR3 length: 15 residues. Between the trimmed V and J ends, which lost 6 bases and 5 bases, there was a span of 20 bases. Assay used: immunoSEQ multiplex PCR; TCRdb lists only in-frame clones, some missing. The table includes roughly 48,000 clones, approximately 83% detected once. Study findings and constraints: Bulk DNA sequencing of unsorted cells missed chain pairing and markers.

V usage is TRBV27 and J usage is TRBJ2-7; D is possibly TRBD1 (6 bases). Sequencing was carried out using blood. The receptor's source is a person between 50 and 60 years old with breast cancer. CDR3 in amino acids: CASSTTGHLNHEQYF. The CDR3 DNA sequence: TGTGCCAGCAGCACAACGGGACACCTTAACCACGAGCAGTACTTC.